These 23 T cell receptor beta chains came from one sample sequenced in a study of vaccination and CD4 T cells after COVID-19. A single record per CDR3 protein comes from TCRdb applying MiXCR to the PCR reads. Of 25,000 to 30,000 distinct CDR3 sequences in the sample, approximately 51% are singletons; the top ten hold approximately 5.7%. The time point is: late sampling 161 to 241 days after vaccination in a few convalescent patients. Sequencing used CD4+ T cells from blood, obtained about 7 months after SARS-CoV-2 vaccination. These receptors were taken from a human donor who had recovered from COVID-19.

The rearrangement joins TRBV15 to TRBJ2-5; tentatively, D is TRBD2 (5 bases). The CDR3 runs 16 residues. CDR1 LNHNV and CDR2 YYDKDF come from the germline V gene (reference sequence). The V end was cut by 3 bases, the J end by 0 bases, with 14 bases between. The CDR3 is CATSSDTSGDQETQYF. The CDR3 coding sequence is TGTGCCACCAGCAGCGATACGTCCGGGGACCAAGAGACCCAGTACTTC. The full variable domain, its missing parts supplied by reference TRBV15 and TRBJ2-5, is DAMVIQNPRYQVTQFGKPVTLSCSQTLNHNVMYWYQQKSSQAPKLLFHYYDKDFNNEADTPDNFQSRRPNTSFCFLDIRSPGLGDTAMYLCATSSDTSGDQETQYFGPGTRLLVL.

The chain combines TRBV20-1 with TRBJ2-1; TRBD2 might be the D (5 bases). There are 15 residues in the CDR3. CDR1 is DFQATT and CDR2 is SNEGSKA in the germline V gene (reference sequence). Trimming shortened V by 3 bases and J by 7 bases, and 19 bases separated the two germline ends. The CDR3 protein is CSARPGYGENNEQFF. CDR3 bases: TGCAGTGCTAGGCCCGGATACGGGGAGAATAATGAGCAGTTCTTC.

A note on this clonotype: A junction end diverges from the germline sequence, so it may reflect a read error. The chain links TRBV7-6 to TRBJ1-1; the D is unclear. The CDR3 totals 13 residues. Germline V gene lookup returns CDR1 SGHVS and CDR2 FNYEAQ. CDR3 coding DNA: TGTGCTAGCACCTTATCTTATCGCTTTGAAGCTTTCTTT. Protein product: CASTLSYRFEAFF.

The rearrangement uses TRBV28 and TRBJ1-1; D might be TRBD1 (6 bases). There are 14 residues in the CDR3. V lost 1 base and J 11 bases, leaving 17 bases between the germline ends. Germline CDR1 and CDR2: MDHEN and SYDVKM. The CDR3 reads CASSLSGGAIRAFF. The CDR3 bases are TGTGCCAGCAGTTTATCGGGGGGCGCCATCAGGGCTTTCTTT.

This chain links TRBV11-1 with TRBJ2-3; TRBD2 might be the D (6 bases). The CDR3 length is 16 residues. Germline CDR1 reads SGHAT; CDR2 reads FQDESV (reference sequence). V was clipped by 5 bases and J by 4 bases, with 19 bases between them. The CDR3 coding sequence is TGTGCCAGCAGCCCCATCCCACTAGCCCGTGCAGATACGCAGTATTTT. This encodes CASSPIPLARADTQYF. The whole variable domain, remainder taken from reference TRBV11-1 and TRBJ2-3, is EAEVAQSPRYKITEKSQAVAFWCDPISGHATLYWYRQILGQGPELLVQFQDESVVDDSQLPKDRFSAERLKGVDSTLKIQPAELGDSAMYLCASSPIPLARADTQYFGPGTRLTVL.

This clonotype was detected only a few times. The V and J genes are TRBV20-1 and TRBJ1-5, with TRBD1 matching 11 bases. Losses at the gene ends were 3 bases for V and 4 bases for J; bases not matched to a gene: 8. This CDR3 contains 16 residues. Germline CDR1 is DFQATT and CDR2 is SNEGSKA (reference sequence). The CDR3 is CSASHADRGRNQPQHF. CDR3 nucleotides: TGCAGTGCTAGCCACGCGGACAGGGGGCGTAATCAGCCCCAGCATTTT.

This clonotype was detected only a few times. The chain recombines TRBV15 with TRBJ2-6; D is perhaps TRBD2 (6 bases). CDR3 length: 16 residues. With 1 base removed from V and 0 bases from J, the gap between germline ends came to 7 bases. Germline values: CDR1 LNHNV, CDR2 YYDKDF (reference sequence). CDR3 bases: TGTGCCACCAGCAGAGTGCGGGGCTCTGGGGCCAACGTCCTGACTTTC. Encoded protein: CATSRVRGSGANVLTF.

The chain combines TRBV20-1 with TRBJ2-5; D unclear. Trimming took 6 bases from V and 3 from J, leaving 8 bases between them. Germline values: CDR1 DFQATT, CDR2 SNEGSKA (reference sequence). The CDR3 is 11 residues long. This CDR3 reads CSATQEETQYF. The CDR3 DNA sequence: TGCAGTGCCACCCAAGAAGAGACCCAGTACTTC.

This chain links TRBV25-1 with TRBJ1-1; TRBD1 matches at 8 bases. After removal of 1 base from V and 5 bases from J, the junction contained 9 bases not matched to a gene. The CDR3 sequence is 16 residues long. Germline-derived CDR1 and CDR2 are MGHDK and SYGVNS. DNA for the CDR3: TGTGCCAGCAGTGAATTGGGGGCAGGGGGCCGTACTGAAGCTTTCTTT. Its translation is CASSELGAGGRTEAFF.

This clonotype was seen a handful of times. V gene TRBV7-3 combines with J gene TRBJ2-3, with 8 bases fitting TRBD2. CDR3 length: 16 residues. V gave up 3 bases and J gave up 2 bases; unmatched junction bases: 7. Germline-derived CDR1 and CDR2 are SGHTA and FQGTGA. The CDR3 protein is CASSFSAGVDTDTQYF. CDR3 sequence (DNA): TGTGCCAGCAGCTTCTCAGCGGGAGTCGACACAGATACGCAGTATTTT.

This clonotype was seen more than once but under ten times. CDR3 DNA: TGTGCCAGCAGTATGCTGCCTAACACCGGGGAGCTGTTTTTT. It codes for CASSMLPNTGELFF. The chain is built from TRBV27 and TRBJ2-2; D unclear. V was trimmed by 5 bases and J by 2 bases, leaving 9 bases between them. CDR1 MNHEY and CDR2 SMNVEV come from the germline V gene (reference sequence). This CDR3 comprises 14 residues.

The rearrangement links TRBV28 to TRBJ1-5; D call uncertain. V shed 6 bases and J shed 1 base, with 4 bases lying between them. Germline values: CDR1 MDHEN, CDR2 SYDVKM. The CDR3 spans 12 residues. CDR3 DNA sequence: TGTGCCAGCAGGAGGAGCAATCAGCCCCAGCATTTT. Residues: CASRRSNQPQHF.

The gene calls are TRBV7-9 and TRBJ1-2, with D possibly TRBD1 on 6 matching bases. V dropped 1 base and J dropped 6 bases, with 15 bases sitting between them. The CDR3 is 15 amino acids. The germline CDR1 and CDR2 sequences are SEHNR and FQNEAQ (reference sequence). The CDR3 DNA is TGTGCCAGCAGCTTAGTACAGGCAGGGGTACATGGCTACACCTTC. Translating gives CASSLVQAGVHGYTF.

The rearrangement links TRBV6-1 to TRBJ2-3, with 12 bases identical to TRBD2. The length of the CDR3 is 16 residues. In germline, CDR1 is MNHNS, CDR2 SASEGT. With 5 bases clipped from V and 4 bases from J, the junction kept 7 bases outside the gene matches. DNA for the CDR3: TGTGCCAGCAGTACCCTAGCGGGGGGGTGGGCAGATACGCAGTATTTT. This gives the protein CASSTLAGGWADTQYF.

The sample holds a few counts of this clonotype. The chain combines TRBV10-3 with TRBJ2-7; D might be TRBD2 (5 bases). The CDR3 contains 15 residues. V was cut by 0 bases and J by 2 bases, with 11 bases left in between. CDR1 is ENHRY, CDR2 SYGVKD, per germline. The CDR3 reads CAISESGGLTYEQYF. The CDR3 DNA is TGTGCCATCAGTGAGTCAGGCGGACTCACCTACGAGCAGTACTTC.

The rearrangement joins TRBV2 to TRBJ2-5, with no clear D. This CDR3 contains 14 residues. Germline loops: CDR1 SNHLY, CDR2 FYNNEI. V was cut by 2 bases and J by 0 bases, with 7 bases left in between. CDR3 in DNA: TGTGCCAGCAGTGAATTGGGGTACCAAGAGACCCAGTACTTC. It specifies CASSELGYQETQYF.

This clonotype occurred a few times. The chain employs TRBV7-6 and TRBJ1-5, with D unresolved. V was shortened by 3 bases and J by 4 bases, with 10 bases between the two germline ends. Germline V gene data show CDR1 as SGHVS and CDR2 as FNYEAQ. The CDR3 runs 14 residues. CDR3 DNA: TGTGCCAGCAGCTTGGGAGGCGGGAATCAGCCCCAGCATTTT. Translated, it gives CASSLGGGNQPQHF.

V gene TRBV14 combines with J gene TRBJ2-1, with D hard to call. V gave up 0 bases and J gave up 6 bases, with 6 bases separating them. The germline CDR1 and CDR2 sequences are SGHDN and FVKESK. The CDR3 spans 13 residues. The CDR3, as DNA: TGTGCCAGCAGCCAAGAACGGTCCAATGAGCAGTTCTTC. Translated, it gives CASSQERSNEQFF.

The V call is TRBV15, the J call TRBJ1-5; D is unclear. The CDR3 extends over 15 amino acids. V was shortened by 0 bases and J by 7 bases, with 13 bases between the two germline ends. Germline V gives CDR1 LNHNV, CDR2 YYDKDF (reference sequence). This CDR3 is CATSRDSTGGQPQHF. The CDR3 DNA follows: TGTGCCACCAGCAGAGATTCGACGGGCGGCCAGCCCCAGCATTTT.

The sample holds one count of this clonotype. The chain links TRBV10-1 to TRBJ1-3; no firm D call. The V and J ends lost 10 bases and 2 bases respectively, with 6 bases between them. Germline V gene lookup returns CDR1 WNHNN and CDR2 SYGVQD (reference sequence). The CDR3 length is 11 residues. The CDR3 DNA is TGCGCCACCCAAGCTGGAAACACCATATATTTT. Protein product: CATQAGNTIYF.

This chain links TRBV7-9 with TRBJ2-1, with 12 bases aligning to TRBD2. Germline CDR1 and CDR2: SEHNR and FQNEAQ (reference sequence). V trimming: 7 bases; J trimming: 9 bases; junction bases outside the gene matches: 7. The CDR3 runs 14 residues. The CDR3 DNA reads as TGTGCCAGCAACCTAGCGGGAGGGCTGGGTGAGCAGTTCTTC. Encoded protein: CASNLAGGLGEQFF. The full variable domain, its missing parts supplied by reference TRBV7-9 and TRBJ2-1, is DTGVSQNPRHKITKRGQNVTFRCDPISEHNRLYWYRQTLGQGPEFLTYFQNEAQLEKSRLLSDRFSAERPKGSFSTLEIQRTEQGDSAMYLCASNLAGGLGEQFFGPGTRLTVL.

The gene calls are TRBV7-2 and TRBJ2-7, with D possibly TRBD2 on 7 matching bases. The CDR3 sequence is 19 residues long. V was clipped by 0 bases and J by 4 bases, with 25 bases between them. The germline V gene has CDR1 SGHTA and CDR2 FQGNSA. The CDR3 sequence is CASSLAYPSRGGGSYEQYF. In DNA, the CDR3 is TGTGCCAGCAGCTTAGCCTATCCCTCCCGAGGGGGGGGCTCATACGAGCAGTACTTC.

This clonotype was recorded a few times. The V and J genes are TRBV6-1 and TRBJ1-2, with D unresolved. Germline V lookup: CDR1 MNHNS, CDR2 SASEGT. The germline V and J ends were trimmed by 8 bases and 9 bases, with 13 bases remaining between them. The CDR3 runs to 11 residues. For the CDR3, the DNA is TGTGCCAGCTTCAAGGAGAACAGCTACACCTTC. Its protein is CASFKENSYTF.